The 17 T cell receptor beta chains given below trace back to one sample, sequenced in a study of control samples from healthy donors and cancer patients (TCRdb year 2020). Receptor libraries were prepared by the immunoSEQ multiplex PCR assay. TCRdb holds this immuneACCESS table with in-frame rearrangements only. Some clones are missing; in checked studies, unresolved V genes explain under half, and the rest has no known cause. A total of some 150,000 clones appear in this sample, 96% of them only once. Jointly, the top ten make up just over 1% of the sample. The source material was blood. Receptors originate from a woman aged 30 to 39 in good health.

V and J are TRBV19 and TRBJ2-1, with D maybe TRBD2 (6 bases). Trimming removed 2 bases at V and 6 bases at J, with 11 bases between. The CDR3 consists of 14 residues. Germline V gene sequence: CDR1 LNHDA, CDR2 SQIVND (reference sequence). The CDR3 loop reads CASSIQAGSNEQFF. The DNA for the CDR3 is TGTGCCAGTAGTATACAAGCGGGTAGCAATGAGCAGTTCTTC. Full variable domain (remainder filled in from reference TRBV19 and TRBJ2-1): DGGITQSPKYLFRKEGQNVTLSCEQNLNHDAMYWYRQDPGQGLRLIYYSQIVNDFQKGDIAEGYSVSREKKESFPLTVTSAQKNPTAFYLCASSIQAGSNEQFFGPGTRLTVL.

In DNA form, the CDR3 reads TGTGCCAGCAGTGCCCCCCCGGGGCTAGCGGGAGATTCCTACAATGAGCAGTTCTTC. Translating it yields CASSAPPGLAGDSYNEQFF. This chain joins TRBV6-1 and TRBJ2-1; 10 bases agree with TRBD2. The germline V gene has CDR1 MNHNS and CDR2 SASEGT. The CDR3 loop spans 19 amino acids. The junction had 13 bases not matched to a gene; V was cut back by 4 bases and J by 1 base.

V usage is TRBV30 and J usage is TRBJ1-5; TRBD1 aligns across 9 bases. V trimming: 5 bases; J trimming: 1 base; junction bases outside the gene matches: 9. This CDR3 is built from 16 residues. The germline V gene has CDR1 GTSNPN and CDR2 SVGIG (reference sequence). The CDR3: CAWATLDRGSNQPQHF. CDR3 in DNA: TGTGCCTGGGCTACTCTGGACAGGGGAAGCAATCAGCCCCAGCATTTT.

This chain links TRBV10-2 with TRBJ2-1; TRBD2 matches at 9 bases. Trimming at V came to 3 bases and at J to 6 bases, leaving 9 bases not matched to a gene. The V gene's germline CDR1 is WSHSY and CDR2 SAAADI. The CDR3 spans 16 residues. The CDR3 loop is CASSDLPGLAANEQFF. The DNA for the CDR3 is TGCGCCAGCAGTGACTTACCGGGACTAGCCGCCAATGAGCAGTTCTTC.

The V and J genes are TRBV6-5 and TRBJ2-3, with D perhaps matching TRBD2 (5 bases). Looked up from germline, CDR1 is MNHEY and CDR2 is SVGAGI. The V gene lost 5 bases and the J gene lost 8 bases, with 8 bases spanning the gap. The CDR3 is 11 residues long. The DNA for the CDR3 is TGTGCCAGCAGTACGGCGGGTACGCAGTATTTT. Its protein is CASSTAGTQYF.

The CDR3 bases are TGTGCCAGCAGTTTTCTCCGGGGGGCTCCTTACGAGCAGTACTTC. It specifies CASSFLRGAPYEQYF. This sequence joins TRBV27 and TRBJ2-7; a weak D match, TRBD2 (7 bases). The CDR3 is 15 residues long. Between the trimmed V and J ends, which lost 3 bases and 4 bases, there was a span of 16 bases. Germline V lookup: CDR1 MNHEY, CDR2 SMNVEV (reference sequence).

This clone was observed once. The CDR3 region has the DNA TGTGCCAGCAGTGAAGCTCCCTTCGGGACAGGAAGGAGGAACACTGAAGCTTTCTTT. Translated, it gives CASSEAPFGTGRRNTEAFF. The chain uses TRBV6-1 and TRBJ1-1; 8 bases fit TRBD1. Germline loops: CDR1 MNHNS, CDR2 SASEGT. Losses at the gene ends were 0 bases for V and 1 base for J; bases not matched to a gene: 13. There are 19 residues in the CDR3.

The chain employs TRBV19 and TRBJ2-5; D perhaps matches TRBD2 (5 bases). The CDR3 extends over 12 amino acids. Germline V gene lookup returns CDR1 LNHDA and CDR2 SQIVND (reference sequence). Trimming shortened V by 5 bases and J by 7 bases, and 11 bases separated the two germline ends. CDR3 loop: CASSPDWSTQYF. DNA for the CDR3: TGTGCCAGTAGTCCGGACTGGTCGACCCAGTACTTC.

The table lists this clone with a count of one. CDR3: CASSIRRTGVNTEAFF. DNA for the CDR3: TGTGCCAGTAGTATAAGGCGGACAGGGGTGAACACTGAAGCTTTCTTT. V and J are TRBV19 and TRBJ1-1; 9 bases fit TRBD1. The CDR3 has 16 residues. Germline loops: CDR1 LNHDA, CDR2 SQIVND (reference sequence). Trimming removed 2 bases from V and 0 bases from J; junction bases left unmatched: 4.

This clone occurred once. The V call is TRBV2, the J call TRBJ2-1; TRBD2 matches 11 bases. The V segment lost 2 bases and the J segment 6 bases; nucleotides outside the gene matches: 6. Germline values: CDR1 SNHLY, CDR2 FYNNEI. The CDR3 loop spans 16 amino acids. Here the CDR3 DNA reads TGTGCCAGCAGTGAATCGGCTAGCGGGAGGATCAATGAGCAGTTCTTC. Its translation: CASSESASGRINEQFF.

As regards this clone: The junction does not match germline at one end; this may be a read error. The CDR3 sequence: CASSFGATGELFF. CDR3 DNA: TGTGCTAGCAGCTTCGGGGCTACCGGGGAGCTGTTTTTT. The chain joins TRBV7-7 to TRBJ2-2; TRBD1 or TRBD2 may be the D gene (5 bases each). The CDR3 is 13 residues long. Germline-derived CDR1 and CDR2 are SSHAT and FNYEAQ (reference sequence).

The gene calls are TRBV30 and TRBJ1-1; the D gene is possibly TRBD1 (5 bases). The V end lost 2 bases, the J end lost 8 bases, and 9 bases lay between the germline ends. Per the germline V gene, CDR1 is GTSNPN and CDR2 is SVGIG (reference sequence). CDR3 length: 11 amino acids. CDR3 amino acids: CAWSPRTEAFF. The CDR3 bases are TGTGCCTGGAGTCCGCGGACAGAAGCTTTCTTT.

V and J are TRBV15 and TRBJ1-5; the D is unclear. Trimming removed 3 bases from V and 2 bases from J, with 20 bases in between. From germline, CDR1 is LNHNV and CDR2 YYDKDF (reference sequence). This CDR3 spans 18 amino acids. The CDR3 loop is CATSSPGRSNLGNQPQHF. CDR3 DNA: TGTGCCACCAGCAGCCCGGGCAGATCGAACTTGGGCAATCAGCCCCAGCATTTT.

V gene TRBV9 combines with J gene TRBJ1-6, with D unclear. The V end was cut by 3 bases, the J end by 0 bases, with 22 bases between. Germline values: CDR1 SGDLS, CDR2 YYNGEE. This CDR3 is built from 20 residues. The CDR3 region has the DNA TGTGCCAGCAGCGCAGACCCTCGGGCAGGAGAGAGCTCCTATAATTCACCCCTCCACTTT. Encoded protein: CASSADPRAGESSYNSPLHF.

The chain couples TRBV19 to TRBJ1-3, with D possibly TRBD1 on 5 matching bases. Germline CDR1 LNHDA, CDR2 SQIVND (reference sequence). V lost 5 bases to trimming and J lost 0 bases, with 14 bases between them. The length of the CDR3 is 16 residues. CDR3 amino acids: CASSPPRGVSGNTIYF. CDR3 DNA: TGTGCCAGTAGTCCGCCTAGAGGGGTCTCTGGAAACACCATATATTTT. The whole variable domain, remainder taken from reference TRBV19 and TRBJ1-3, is DGGITQSPKYLFRKEGQNVTLSCEQNLNHDAMYWYRQDPGQGLRLIYYSQIVNDFQKGDIAEGYSVSREKKESFPLTVTSAQKNPTAFYLCASSPPRGVSGNTIYFGEGSWLTVV.

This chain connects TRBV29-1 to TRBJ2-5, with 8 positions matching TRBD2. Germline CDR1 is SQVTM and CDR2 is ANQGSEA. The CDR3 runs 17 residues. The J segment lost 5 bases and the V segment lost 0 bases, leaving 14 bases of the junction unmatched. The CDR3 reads CSVEDGQGLERVETQYF. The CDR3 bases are TGCAGCGTTGAAGACGGTCAGGGACTAGAGAGGGTTGAGACCCAGTACTTC.

The DNA for the CDR3 is TGTGCTAGTGGTTTGGTCTCGGATGAGCAGTTCTTC. Translated, it gives CASGLVSDEQFF. V usage is TRBV12-5 and J usage is TRBJ2-1; D is uncertain. CDR1 is LGHNT, CDR2 FRNRAP, per germline. Trimming pared 0 bases from V and 8 bases from J, leaving 5 bases between. The CDR3 contains 12 residues. Variable domain in full (rest from reference TRBV12-5 and TRBJ2-1): DARVTQTPRHKVTEMGQEVTMRCQPILGHNTVFWYRQTMMQGLELLAYFRNRAPLDDSGMPKDRFSAEMPDATLATLKIQPSEPRDSAVYFCASGLVSDEQFFGPGTRLTVL.